The 26 T cell receptor beta chains in this list originate from one sample, sequenced in a study of blood T cell repertoires in COVID-19. Assay: immunoSEQ multiplex PCR; the TCRdb copy retains only in-frame clones and omits some. The sample consists of about 130,000 clones, about nine tenths of them appearing once. The sequencing sample was made of peripheral blood. These receptors came from a man between 60 and 70 years old with COVID-19, enrolled during active disease.

The chain has TRBV6-5 and TRBJ1-5; perhaps TRBD1 as D (6 bases). In germline, CDR1 is MNHEY, CDR2 SVGAGI. This CDR3 spans 14 amino acids. V lost 7 bases and J lost 4, with 14 bases in between. Here the CDR3 reads CASTLGGGNQPQHF. CDR3 sequence (DNA): TGTGCCAGCACCCTGGGAGGGGGAAATCAGCCCCAGCATTTT.

The chain has TRBV29-1 and TRBJ2-1; 13 bases are shared with TRBD2. Germline V gives CDR1 SQVTM, CDR2 ANQGSEA. The CDR3 contains 15 residues. J was trimmed by 7 bases and V by 5 bases; bases with no gene match: 8. Here the CDR3 reads CSVPDGTSGTNEQFF. Here the CDR3 DNA reads TGCAGCGTTCCTGATGGGACTAGCGGGACAAATGAGCAGTTCTTC.

The chain employs TRBV7-9 and TRBJ1-4; tentatively, D is TRBD1 (5 bases). V lost 5 bases, J lost 8 bases, and 18 bases lay in between. Germline V CDR1 and CDR2: SEHNR, FQNEAQ (reference sequence). This CDR3 is built from 15 residues. The DNA of the CDR3 is TGTGCCAGCAGCCCAGACCCAGGGATGGGAGAAAAACTGTTTTTT. Protein sequence: CASSPDPGMGEKLFF.

V gene TRBV5-1 combines with J gene TRBJ2-7; D might be TRBD2 (5 bases). Germline V CDR1 and CDR2: SGHRS, YFSETQ. CDR3 size: 14 residues. V was trimmed by 3 bases and J by 7 bases, leaving 17 bases between them. CDR3 region: CASSSPSGEGEQYF. The CDR3 nucleotides read TGCGCCAGCAGCTCCCCCTCGGGTGAGGGTGAGCAGTACTTC.

V is TRBV27 and J is TRBJ2-7; TRBD2 might be the D (6 bases). Trimming stripped 2 bases from V and 6 bases from J, with 11 bases between. The germline V gene encodes CDR1 MNHEY and CDR2 SMNVEV (reference sequence). CDR3 length equals 13 residues. This CDR3 is CASSLPGRFEQYF. The CDR3 bases are TGTGCCAGCAGTTTACCAGGGAGGTTCGAGCAGTACTTC.

The chain has TRBV19 and TRBJ2-1; 9 bases are a match to TRBD2. This CDR3 region has 15 residues. From germline, CDR1 is LNHDA and CDR2 SQIVND (reference sequence). The J segment lost 6 bases and the V segment lost 3 bases, leaving 6 bases of the junction unmatched. The CDR3 is CASSILLAGLNEQFF. Here the CDR3 DNA reads TGTGCCAGTAGTATCCTACTAGCGGGTCTCAATGAGCAGTTCTTC.

CDR3 protein: CASSFSRGSSEQYF. CDR3 nucleotide sequence: TGTGCCAGCAGCTTTTCCAGGGGGTCAAGCGAGCAGTACTTC. The V gene is TRBV5-5, the J gene TRBJ2-7; 7 nucleotides align to TRBD1. Germline V lookup: CDR1 SGHKS, CDR2 YYEKEE (reference sequence). The CDR3 runs 14 residues. Unmatched junction bases numbered 8, after V lost 2 bases and J lost 6 bases.

The V gene is TRBV18, the J gene TRBJ1-3; 11 nucleotides agree with TRBD1. This CDR3 is built from 17 residues. Germline V CDR1 and CDR2: KGHSH, LQKENI. The J segment lost 3 bases and the V segment lost 3 bases, leaving 7 bases of the junction unmatched. The CDR3 DNA reads as TGTGCCAGCTCACCCGGACAGGGGGCGACTGTTGGAAACACCATATATTTT. Translation: CASSPGQGATVGNTIYF.

This chain links TRBV7-9 with TRBJ1-3; D is ambiguous. V was cut by 1 base and J by 0 bases, with 4 bases left in between. Germline CDR1 is SEHNR and CDR2 is FQNEAQ (reference sequence). This CDR3 is built from 14 residues. The CDR3 nucleotides are TGTGCCAGCAGCTTAGTACTCTCTGGAAACACCATATATTTT. Amino acids: CASSLVLSGNTIYF.

This chain connects TRBV18 to TRBJ2-2, with 9 positions matching TRBD1. The CDR3 consists of 15 residues. V dropped 3 bases and J dropped 2; count of bases not matched to a gene: 1. Germline CDR1 is KGHSH and CDR2 is LQKENI. CDR3 residues: CASSPTGGNTGELFF. CDR3 in DNA: TGTGCCAGCTCACCGACAGGGGGTAACACCGGGGAGCTGTTTTTT.

This clone was recorded a few times. This chain links TRBV9 with TRBJ2-7; 7 nucleotides agree with TRBD2. CDR3 length equals 15 residues. The junction had 7 bases not matched to a gene; V was cut back by 4 bases and J by 0 bases. The germline CDR1 and CDR2 sequences are SGDLS and YYNGEE. The CDR3 DNA follows: TGTGCCAGCAGCCCTACTGGCGGGAGCTCCTACGAGCAGTACTTC. It specifies CASSPTGGSSYEQYF.

This chain links TRBV7-6 with TRBJ2-2, with D possibly being TRBD2 (5 bases). This CDR3 is built from 15 residues. CDR1 and CDR2 from the germline V gene are SGHVS and FNYEAQ. V shed 7 bases and J shed 3 bases, with 15 bases lying between them. The CDR3 reads CASTQLGTYTGELFF. CDR3 nucleotide sequence: TGTGCCAGCACCCAACTAGGAACTTACACCGGGGAGCTGTTTTTT.

V is TRBV12-3 or TRBV12-4 and J is TRBJ1-1; D remains unclear. V lost 3 bases and J 11 bases, leaving 7 bases between the germline ends. CDR3 size: 10 residues. CDR3 in DNA: TGTGCCAGCAGTTTCCCCCCGGCTTTCTTT. Translation: CASSFPPAFF.

The chain employs TRBV5-4 and TRBJ2-7, with 12 bases aligning to TRBD2. The V and J ends lost 3 bases and 6 bases, in that order; junction bases with no gene match: 13. CDR3 size: 17 residues. The germline CDR1 and CDR2 sequences are SGHNT and YYREEE (reference sequence). CDR3 loop: CASSSQTSGSLSPEQYF. The CDR3 DNA reads as TGTGCCAGCAGCTCCCAGACTAGCGGGAGTTTAAGTCCCGAGCAGTACTTC.

The gene calls are TRBV7-8 and TRBJ1-3; 7 bases align to TRBD1. Germline CDR1 and CDR2: SGHVS and FQNEAQ. The CDR3 has 16 residues. Germline trimming cut 5 bases from V and 0 bases from J; bases unmatched to any gene: 7. The CDR3 nucleotides are TGTGCCAGCAGCCTACGACAGGGTAGCTCTGGAAACACCATATATTTT. Translating it yields CASSLRQGSSGNTIYF.

The table lists this clone with a count of one. The chain combines TRBV4-1 with TRBJ2-1, with D perhaps matching TRBD2 (5 bases). V lost 6 bases and J 9 bases, leaving 15 bases between the germline ends. The germline gives CDR1 MGHRA, CDR2 YSYEKL. The CDR3 length is 13 residues. The CDR3 loop reads CASSRDLVGEQFF. The CDR3 DNA reads as TGCGCCAGCAGTCGGGATCTGGTTGGTGAGCAGTTCTTC.

This rearrangement joins TRBV11-2 to TRBJ2-7, with TRBD1 matching 9 bases. This CDR3 contains 17 residues. Trimming cost V 6 bases and J 4 bases; bases outside gene matches: 16. Germline V gene sequence: CDR1 SGHAT, CDR2 FQNNGV. The CDR3 DNA reads as TGTGCCAGCAGGGGGGGGACAGGGTCCCCTGCCACTTACGAGCAGTACTTC. Translating it yields CASRGGTGSPATYEQYF.

V gene TRBV5-1 combines with J gene TRBJ1-6; TRBD1 is a possible D gene (5 bases). Trimming shortened V by 0 bases and J by 9 bases, and 10 bases separated the two germline ends. In germline, CDR1 is SGHRS, CDR2 YFSETQ. CDR3 length equals 14 residues. CDR3 amino acids: CASSLGGEGSPLHF. The CDR3 DNA follows: TGCGCCAGCAGCTTGGGAGGGGAGGGTTCACCCCTCCACTTT. Based on the CDR3 plus reference TRBV5-1 and TRBJ1-6, the full variable domain is KAGVTQTPRYLIKTRGQQVTLSCSPISGHRSVSWYQQTPGQGLQFLFEYFSETQRNKGNFPGRFSGRQFSNSRSEMNVSTLELGDSALYLCASSLGGEGSPLHFGNGTRLTVT.

V and J are TRBV12-5 and TRBJ2-5, with TRBD1 matching 10 bases. CDR1 LGHNT and CDR2 FRNRAP come from the germline V gene. Trimming cost V 7 bases and J 2 bases; bases outside gene matches: 7. The CDR3 sequence is 15 residues long. The CDR3 sequence: CASARDRGSQETQYF. The CDR3 region has the DNA TGTGCTAGTGCCCGGGACAGGGGATCACAAGAGACCCAGTACTTC.

The rearrangement uses TRBV7-2 and TRBJ2-7; TRBD2 aligns across 11 bases. V was pared by 3 bases and J by 3 bases, with 4 bases of the junction left unmatched. The germline CDR1 and CDR2 sequences are SGHTA and FQGNSA. The CDR3 sequence is 15 residues long. CDR3 nucleotide sequence: TGTGCCAGCAGCTTGACCGGGACTAGCGGCTACGAGCAGTACTTC. Translated: CASSLTGTSGYEQYF.

The V and J genes are TRBV28 and TRBJ1-2, with D unresolved. V was pared by 6 bases and J by 4 bases, with 15 bases between. The CDR3 spans 14 residues. Germline loops: CDR1 MDHEN, CDR2 SYDVKM. In nucleotides, the CDR3 is TGTGCCAGCAGCTTAGCGGCACACTCCTATGGCTACACCTTC. Amino acid sequence: CASSLAAHSYGYTF.

This clone appeared once. V is TRBV7-7 and J is TRBJ2-2, with D tentatively TRBD2 (6 bases). V lost 5 bases, J lost 4 bases, and 14 bases lay in between. The CDR3 totals 15 residues. CDR1 and CDR2 from the germline V gene are SSHAT and FNYEAQ (reference sequence). CDR3 residues: CASSPEEGRTGELFF. The DNA for the CDR3 is TGTGCCAGCAGCCCCGAGGAGGGGCGCACCGGGGAGCTGTTTTTT.

The chain is built from TRBV18 and TRBJ1-3; 10 bases map to TRBD1. V lost 5 bases to trimming and J lost 1 base; unmatched junction nucleotides: 5. The CDR3 has 16 amino acids. CDR1 and CDR2 (germline): KGHSH, LQKENI. Here the CDR3 reads CASSSMDRGSGNTIYF. The CDR3 DNA reads as TGTGCCAGCTCATCTATGGACAGGGGGTCTGGAAACACCATATATTTT.

This chain links TRBV4-1 with TRBJ2-5, with TRBD1 matching over 12 bases. V was clipped by 1 base and J by 3 bases; unmatched bases: 6. This CDR3 region has 17 residues. Germline-derived CDR1 and CDR2 are MGHRA and YSYEKL. The CDR3 DNA reads TGCGCCAGCAGCCAAGTTGTCGGGACAGGGGGCGAAGAGACCCAGTACTTC. Its protein product is CASSQVVGTGGEETQYF.

This chain's CDR3 is CSVHRGRNTEAFF. CDR3 bases: TGCAGCGTTCACAGGGGGCGGAACACTGAAGCTTTCTTT. The chain links TRBV29-1 to TRBJ1-1; 9 positions agree with TRBD1. The CDR3 has 13 residues. Germline V lookup: CDR1 SQVTM, CDR2 ANQGSEA. V dropped 5 bases and J dropped 1; count of bases not matched to a gene: 2. Variable domain in full (rest from reference TRBV29-1 and TRBJ1-1): SAVISQKPSRDICQRGTSLTIQCQVDSQVTMMFWYRQQPGQSLTLIATANQGSEATYESGFVIDKFPISRPNLTFSTLTVSNMSPEDSSIYLCSVHRGRNTEAFFGQGTRLTVV.

The gene calls are TRBV10-3 and TRBJ2-5; D perhaps matches TRBD1 (7 bases). The CDR3 runs 16 residues. Germline V gene sequence: CDR1 ENHRY, CDR2 SYGVKD. Trimming removed 3 bases from V and 2 bases from J, with 16 bases in between. The CDR3 spells CAISDRRQGGQETQYF. The CDR3 bases are TGTGCCATCAGTGACCGTCGACAGGGAGGACAAGAGACCCAGTACTTC.